Listed here are 7 T cell receptor beta chains from one sample, sequenced in a study of blood T cell repertoires in COVID-19. The data were produced by immunoSEQ multiplex PCR, yet TCRdb's version contains in-frame clones alone and is incomplete. Of about 140,000 clones in the sample, around nine tenths were seen once. The material sequenced was peripheral blood. The receptors originated from a middle-aged woman with acute or convalescent COVID-19.

This clone was observed a single time. The V gene is TRBV7-3, the J gene TRBJ2-7; tentatively, D is TRBD1 (5 bases). The CDR3 covers 13 residues. The V end lost 3 bases, the J end lost 3 bases, and 9 bases lay between the germline ends. The germline gives CDR1 SGHTA, CDR2 FQGTGA. The CDR3: CASSFGDSYEQYF. In nucleotides, the CDR3 is TGTGCCAGCAGCTTCGGAGACAGCTACGAGCAGTACTTC. Combining the CDR3 with reference TRBV7-3 and TRBJ2-7 gives the whole variable domain GAGVSQTPSNKVTEKGKYVELRCDPISGHTALYWYRQSLGQGPEFLIYFQGTGAADDSGLPNDRFFAVRPEGSVSTLKIQRTERGDSAVYLCASSFGDSYEQYFGPGTRLTVT.

The chain is built from TRBV5-6 and TRBJ2-7; 7 bases fit TRBD2. Germline V CDR1 and CDR2: SGHDT, YYEEEE. This CDR3 comprises 15 residues. V lost 4 bases to trimming and J lost 2 bases; unmatched junction nucleotides: 9. The CDR3 nucleotides are TGTGCCAGCAGCACCATACTAGCGCCGACCTACGAGCAGTACTTC. Its protein product is CASSTILAPTYEQYF.

The chain uses TRBV21-1 and TRBJ1-1. TRBV21-1 counts as a pseudogene. The CDR3 is 15 amino acids. The CDR3 coding sequence is TGTGCCAGCAGCGCCTATCGGGGGGCGAGCACTGAAGCTTTCTTT. Its translation is CASSAYRGASTEAFF.

CDR3 nucleotide sequence: TGTGCCAGCAGCCTGAGGAGGCTAGCGGCCAACTACGAGCAGTACTTC. This encodes CASSLRRLAANYEQYF. The chain recombines TRBV5-8 with TRBJ2-7; 7 bases align to TRBD2. V was clipped by 4 bases and J by 3 bases; unmatched bases: 13. The CDR3 is 16 residues long. CDR1 is SGHTS and CDR2 is YDEGEE in the germline V gene.

The V call is TRBV18, the J call TRBJ2-7, with 9 bases fitting TRBD2. The CDR3 spans 17 residues. Looked up from germline, CDR1 is KGHSH and CDR2 is LQKENI. The junction had 11 bases not matched to a gene; V was cut back by 2 bases and J by 3 bases. In nucleotides, the CDR3 is TGTGCCAGCTCACCAATGCCTAGCGGGATGCGGGTCTACGAGCAGTACTTC. This gives the protein CASSPMPSGMRVYEQYF. Full variable domain (remainder filled in from reference TRBV18 and TRBJ2-7): NAGVMQNPRHLVRRRGQEARLRCSPMKGHSHVYWYRQLPEEGLKFMVYLQKENIIDESGMPKERFSAEFPKEGPSILRIQQVVRGDSAAYFCASSPMPSGMRVYEQYFGPGTRLTVT.

The CDR3 spells CASSLGGGGRYNEQFF. Here the CDR3 DNA reads TGTGCCAGCAGCTTAGGTGGCGGGGGGCGTTACAATGAGCAGTTCTTC. The V and J genes are TRBV11-3 and TRBJ2-1, with 8 positions matching TRBD2. Losses at the gene ends were 1 base for V and 4 bases for J; bases not matched to a gene: 6. Germline CDR1 and CDR2: SGHNT and YENEEA. The CDR3 is 16 residues long.

This chain connects TRBV7-9 to TRBJ1-4, with D perhaps matching TRBD1 (5 bases). Germline lookup yields CDR1 SEHNR and CDR2 FQNEAQ (reference sequence). Trimming took off 5 bases at V and 5 bases at J, with 15 bases between the two ends. The CDR3 length is 15 residues. CDR3 nucleotides: TGTGCCAGCAGCACTTATCAGGGCTCCAATGAAAAACTGTTTTTT. Amino acids: CASSTYQGSNEKLFF.